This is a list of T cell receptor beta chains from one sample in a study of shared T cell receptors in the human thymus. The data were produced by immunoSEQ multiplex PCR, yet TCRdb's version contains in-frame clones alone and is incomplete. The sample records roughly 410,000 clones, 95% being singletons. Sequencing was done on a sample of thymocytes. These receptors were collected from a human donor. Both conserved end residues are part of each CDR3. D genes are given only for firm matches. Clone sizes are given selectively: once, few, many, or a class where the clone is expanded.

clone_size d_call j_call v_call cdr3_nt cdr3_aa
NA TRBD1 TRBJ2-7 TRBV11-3 TGTGCCAGCAGCTTAGGACAGGGGGACAGCTACGAGCAGTACTTC CASSLGQGDSYEQYF
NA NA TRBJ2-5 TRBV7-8 TGTGCCAGCAGCCCCCAAAGGTCGGGGGGCCGAGAGACCCAGTACTTC CASSPQRSGGRETQYF
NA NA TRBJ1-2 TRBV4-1 TGCGCCAGCAGCCAAGTAAAGGTCCCCCCTCCCAACTATGGCTACACCTTC CASSQVKVPPPNYGYTF
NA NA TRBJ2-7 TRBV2 TGTGCCAGCAGTGAAAGGGGCAGGATCCACGAGCAGTACTTC CASSERGRIHEQYF
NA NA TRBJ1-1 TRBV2 TGTGCCAGCAGGCATACTTTCTTT CASRHTFF
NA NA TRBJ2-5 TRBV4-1 TGCGCCAGCAGCCAAGAGTGGACGGGAGCAAACCAAGAGACCCAGTACTTC CASSQEWTGANQETQYF
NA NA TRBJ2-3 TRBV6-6 TGTGCCAGCAGGGGAGAGAAAGATACGCAGTATTTT CASRGEKDTQYF
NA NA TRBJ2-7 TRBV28 TGTGCCAGCAGTCAGACTAGCTCCTACGAGCAGTACTTC CASSQTSSYEQYF
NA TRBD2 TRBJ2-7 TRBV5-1 TGCGCCAGCAGCTTGGCCGGGACTAGCGGGCCCCATGACCCCTACGAGCAGTACTTC CASSLAGTSGPHDPYEQYF
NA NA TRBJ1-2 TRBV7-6 TGTGCCAGCAGCTTAAAAGGGGGTTCGGATGGCTACACCTTC CASSLKGGSDGYTF
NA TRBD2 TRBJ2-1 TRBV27 TGTGCCAGCAGGCTAGCGGGATGGAATGAGCAGTTCTTC CASRLAGWNEQFF
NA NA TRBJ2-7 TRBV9 TGTGCCAGCAGCTTCCGACCGCGGACGGCCCCCTACGAGCAGTACTTC CASSFRPRTAPYEQYF
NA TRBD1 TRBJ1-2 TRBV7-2 TGTGCCAGCAGCTTACCACTTCAGGGGGATGCGAACTATGGCTACACCTTC CASSLPLQGDANYGYTF
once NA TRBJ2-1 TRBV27 TGTGCCAGCACCCAAAGGCAGGGGAGTTTTGGTAATGAGCAGTTCTTC CASTQRQGSFGNEQFF
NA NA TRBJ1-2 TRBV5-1 TGCGCCAGCAGCTTGTGGAGGGGAAGGGCATATGGCTACACCTTC CASSLWRGRAYGYTF
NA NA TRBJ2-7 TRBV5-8 TGTGCCAGCAGCTTCCCAGGGGAGTCCTACGAGCAGTACTTC CASSFPGESYEQYF
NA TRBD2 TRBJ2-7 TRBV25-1 TGTGCCAGCAGCCATGGGCGGGAGGCCAGCTACGAGCAGTACTTC CASSHGREASYEQYF
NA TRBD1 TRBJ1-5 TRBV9 TGTGCCAGCAGCGGGGGACAGGGATACTATCAGCCCCAGCATTTT CASSGGQGYYQPQHF
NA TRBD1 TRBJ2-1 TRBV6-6 TGTGCCAGCAGTCTACAGGGGGGCCCCTACAATGAGCAGTTCTTC CASSLQGGPYNEQFF
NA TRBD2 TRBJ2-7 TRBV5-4 TGTGCCAGCAGCTGGTCTAGCGGGAGCTCCTACGAGCAGTACTTC CASSWSSGSSYEQYF
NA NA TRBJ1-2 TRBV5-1 TGCGCCAGCAGCTTGGCCCAAAAGCAGGGGCGTTATGGCTACACCTTC CASSLAQKQGRYGYTF
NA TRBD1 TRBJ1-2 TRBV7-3 TGTGCCAGCAGCGAACGACAGGGCTATGGCTACACCTTC CASSERQGYGYTF
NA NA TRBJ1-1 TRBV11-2 TGTGCCAGCAGCTTAGAGGGCAGGGTGACTGAAGCTTTCTTT CASSLEGRVTEAFF
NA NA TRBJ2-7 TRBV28 TGTGCCAGCAGCCGTAGCGGATACGAGCAGTACTTC CASSRSGYEQYF
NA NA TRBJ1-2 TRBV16 TGTGCCAGCAGCCATTTCGACAGCCCCTATGGCTACACCTTC CASSHFDSPYGYTF
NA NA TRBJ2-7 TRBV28 TGTGCCAGCAGTCTTAGTTGGGGAAGGGGCCCCTACGAGCAGTACTTC CASSLSWGRGPYEQYF
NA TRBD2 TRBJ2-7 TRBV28 TGTGCCAGCAGTCCGATTAGCGGGAGGGCCCCCTACGAGCAGTACTTC CASSPISGRAPYEQYF
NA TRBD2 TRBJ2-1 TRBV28 TGTGCCAGCAGTAGGGAAGAGGGCGGACTAGCGGGAGGGAATGAGCAGTTCTTC CASSREEGGLAGGNEQFF
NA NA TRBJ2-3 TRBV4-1 TGCGCCAGCATTTCTAGCGAGGAAGATACGCAGTATTTT CASISSEEDTQYF
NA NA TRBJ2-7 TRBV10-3 TGTGCCATCAGTGAAGGGACCCCTACTTACGAGCAGTACTTC CAISEGTPTYEQYF
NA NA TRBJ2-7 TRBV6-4 TGTGCCAGCAGTCCCGGGCCAAATAGCTACGAGCAGTACTTC CASSPGPNSYEQYF
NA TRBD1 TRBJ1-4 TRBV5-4 TGTGCCAGCAGCTTGGGAGGGACAGAGAGAGAAAAACTGTTTTTT CASSLGGTEREKLFF
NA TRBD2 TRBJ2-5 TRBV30 TGTGCCTGGAGTGAGGGACTAGCGGGAGAGACCCAGTACTTC CAWSEGLAGETQYF
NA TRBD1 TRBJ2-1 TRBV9 TGTGCCAGCAGCGTGCAGGACAGGGGAGTGGACAATGAGCAGTTCTTC CASSVQDRGVDNEQFF
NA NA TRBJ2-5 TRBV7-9 TGTGCCAGCAGCCCTGGGGGCCAAGAGACCCAGTACTTC CASSPGGQETQYF
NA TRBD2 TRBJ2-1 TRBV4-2 TGTGCCAGCAGCGAACGGACTAGCGGACCCTACAATGAGCAGTTCTTC CASSERTSGPYNEQFF
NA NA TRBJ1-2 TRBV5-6 TGTGCCAGCAGCTTCCTCTCTTGGGCGAGCAACTATGGCTACACCTTC CASSFLSWASNYGYTF
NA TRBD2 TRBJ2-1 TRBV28 TGTGCCAGCAGTTCCACCCCCACTAGCGGGGTTTACAATGAGCAGTTCTTC CASSSTPTSGVYNEQFF
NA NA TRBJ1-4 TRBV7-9 TGTGCCAGCAGCCGCCCTAAACTTGGGAAGAATGAAAAACTGTTTTTT CASSRPKLGKNEKLFF
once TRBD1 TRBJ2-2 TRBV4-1 TGCGCCAGCAGCCCCCAAGGGGGCGACCACGGGGAGCTGTTTTTT CASSPQGGDHGELFF
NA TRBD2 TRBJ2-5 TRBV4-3 TGCGCCAGCAGCCAAGGGAGGGGGACTAGCGGGACCACACCAGGAGGGGAGACCCAGTACTTC CASSQGRGTSGTTPGGETQYF
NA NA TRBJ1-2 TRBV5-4 TGTGCCAGCAGCGTTCCGGACGGGACTGACTATGGCTACACCTTC CASSVPDGTDYGYTF
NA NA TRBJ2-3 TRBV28 TGTGCCAGCAGTTTTGGTAGGGGTCGAGATACGCAGTATTTT CASSFGRGRDTQYF
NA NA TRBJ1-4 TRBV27 TGTGCCAGCAGTCCCCTCGGCAGACGTAATGAAAAACTGTTTTTT CASSPLGRRNEKLFF
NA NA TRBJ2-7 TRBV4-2 TGTGCCAGCAGCCAAGATTGGGGCTCCGAGCAGTACTTC CASSQDWGSEQYF
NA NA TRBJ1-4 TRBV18 TGTGCCAGCTCACCACCGCCTTTTCAGGGGTACAATGAAAAACTGTTTTTT CASSPPPFQGYNEKLFF